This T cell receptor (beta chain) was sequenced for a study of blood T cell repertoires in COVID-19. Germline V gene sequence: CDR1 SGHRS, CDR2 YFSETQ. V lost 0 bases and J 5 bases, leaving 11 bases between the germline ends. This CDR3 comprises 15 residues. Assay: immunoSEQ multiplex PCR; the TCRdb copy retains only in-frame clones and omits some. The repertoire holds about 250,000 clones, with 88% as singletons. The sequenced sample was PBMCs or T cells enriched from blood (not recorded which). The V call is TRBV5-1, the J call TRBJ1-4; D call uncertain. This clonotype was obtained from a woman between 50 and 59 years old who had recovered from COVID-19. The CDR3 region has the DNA TGCGCCAGCAGCTTGGGGCATGGCGGAAATGAAAAACTGTTTTTT. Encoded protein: CASSLGHGGNEKLFF.